This TCR beta chain was captured by sequencing in a study of siplizumab effects on memory and regulatory T cells. The study's findings and limits: In unstimulated cells, naive T cells appeared more diverse than memory T cells and seemed major alloresponse contributors. Roughly 75-95% of proliferating CD4+ or CD8+ clones lacked an assignable naive or memory phenotype.

Germline V gene data show CDR1 as SGHAT and CDR2 as FQNNGV. This CDR3 is 19 amino acids long. V gave up 5 bases and J gave up 1 base; unmatched junction bases: 15. Produced via immunoSEQ multiplex PCR; TCRdb's table is partial and in-frame only. This sample carries about 100,000 clones, about 93% of them seen once, and the ten largest clones take under 0.65%. Concerning this clone: The antigen remains undetermined.

The chain combines TRBV11-2 with TRBJ2-7; 12 positions agree with TRBD2. The sequenced sample consisted of Tregs sorted from blood. This clonotype was sampled from a human donor in good health. CDR3 region: CASSQRLAGAYGPSYEQYF. As DNA, the CDR3 is TGTGCCAGCAGCCAAAGACTAGCGGGAGCCTATGGGCCTTCCTACGAGCAGTACTTC.